This T cell receptor beta chain was identified in a study of blood T cells in healthy people across ages (dated by TCRdb to between 2015 and 2016). Regarding the study in general: Template switching captured roughly one uniquely barcoded TCR beta cDNA molecule per two T cells in model experiments. Using the same blood draw, the study looked at two additional independent replicas of 1 million unique cDNA reads for two donors, one aged 18 to 30 and the other aged 80 or older. The donors were divided into four age groups: young (average roughly 15 years), middle-aged (about 41), aged (62) and long-lived (roughly 86). To avoid experimental bias, donors of different ages were distributed randomly across sequencing lanes. The study measured age-related changes in TCR beta repertoire diversity using deep sequencing normalized with unique cDNA molecular identifiers. Study-wide conclusions, independent of this receptor: Because the CMV infection status of the donors was unknown, age-related changes in expanded clonotypes may potentially have been confounded. The long-lived group showed more naive CD4+ T cells, fewer expanded clones and increased TCR diversity than the aged group, suggesting age selection. As age increased, observed TCR beta diversity per million T cells dropped in a roughly linear way, and a significant reduction was already evident by age 40. Since profiling was done on bulk unsorted PBMCs, naive and antigen-experienced compartments could not be conclusively compared. Observed TCR beta diversity correlated strongly with the percentage of naive T cells measured by flow cytometry. Estimates of total diversity from one million sequenced T cells were regarded as lower bounds and underestimates.

This clonotype was counted only a few times. Its antigen is currently not known. No base quality information exists; no much larger clone differs at one position. Systemically healthy Caucasian individuals from Russia, around 38 in total and aged about 6 to 100 years, were included as donors. Around 10 milliliters of peripheral blood were collected from each donor into EDTA-treated Vacutainer tubes. Ficoll-Paque density-gradient centrifugation was used to isolate PBMCs, with at least 6 million per sample. Trizol reagent was used to extract total RNA from PBMCs, with at least 5 micrograms per sample. For every donor, an aliquot of PBMCs went through flow cytometry to measure the percentages of naive CD45RAhigh/CD27high T cells. Libraries were constructed by 5' RACE. Instrument used: Illumina HiSeq 2500. The second PCR ran for about 6 to 11 cycles and used a J-beta primer mix along with a sample-barcoded 5' primer. A unique molecular identifier was introduced onto each TCR beta cDNA molecule by a template-switch 5' adaptor carrying 12 random nucleotides. Each sample yielded at least 2.5 million CDR3-containing paired-end reads. First-strand cDNA was synthesized from all RNA with the Mint cDNA synthesis kit, primed by a TRBC-specific oligonucleotide. Following uracil-DNA glycosylase treatment, a first 18-cycle PCR with universal primers M1SS and BC2_uni_R was performed on all cDNA. As for the original processing: Normalization of each sample was performed by random selection of 1 million high-quality reads, each carrying a distinct molecular identifier. Reads sharing molecular identifiers were discarded rather than binned into consensus sequences. MiTCR, set to a Q25 quality threshold and the strictest error-elimination algorithm, was used for CDR3 identification, clonotype clustering and error correction. A nonparametric unseen species model using Euler transformation provided a lower-bound estimate of total TCR beta diversity. TCRdb redid the processing of the public reads, applying fastp at Q25 and MiXCR, and retained in-frame beta chains. Under each unique CDR3 protein, matching rows form one entry showing the most common genes and DNA. The V and J calls reflect TCRdb's pipeline rather than the authors' work. The table for this sample lists more than 550,000 distinct CDR3 sequences; approximately 21% of them were counted only once. The biggest ten clones account for around a fifth of the sample.

This receptor was taken from a man aged 70-80 years in good health. Sequenced: blood.

The DNA sequence is TGCAGTGCTAGCGGGGAGGGGACGCAGTATTTT. Its protein product is CSASGEGTQYF. The chain is made from TRBV20-1 and TRBJ2-3; the central 7 bases match TRBD2. The germline V and J ends show losses of 3 bases and 9 bases respectively, and no gene match explains 3 bases of the junction. The CDR3 starts with the cysteine, ends with the phenylalanine, and has 11 residues. Of the read, only the CDR3 DNA is kept; its 33 bases are in frame from base 1. For CDR1 and CDR2, the germline V gene (reference sequence) lists DFQATT and SNEGSKA.